The 11 T cell receptor beta chains presented below share a single source sample, sequenced in a study of spatial heterogeneity in lung cancer. The time point was: sample taken at primary tumor resection. TCRdb independently ran MiXCR on the 5' RACE reads; one entry per CDR3 protein. The data hold tens of thousands of distinct CDR3 sequences, with roughly an eighth observed a single time. The specimen was PBMCs, collected at surgery. The origin of the receptors is a male donor with early-stage non-small cell lung cancer.

The V and J genes are TRBV12-3 or TRBV12-4 and TRBJ2-2; a possible D gene is TRBD2 (5 bases). Trimming left V 8 bases short and J 7 bases short, with 20 bases between. The CDR3 is 15 amino acids. The CDR3 region has the DNA TGTGCCAGCGGTACGAGGGTCACGGCAAACGGGGAGCTGTTTTTT. Encoded protein: CASGTRVTANGELFF.

The V call is TRBV4-1, the J call TRBJ2-1; 7 positions match TRBD2. J lost 9 bases, V lost 1 base, and 3 bases had no gene match. CDR1 is MGHRA, CDR2 YSYEKL, per germline. This CDR3 has 13 residues. CDR3 coding DNA: TGCGCCAGCAGCCAAGGGGGCGGGGGTGAGCAGTTCTTC. Translated, it gives CASSQGGGGEQFF.

The J gene is TRBJ2-1, the V gene TRBV5-1; D gene uncertain. The V end lost 4 bases, the J end lost 12 bases, and 17 bases lay between the germline ends. CDR1 is SGHRS, CDR2 YFSETQ, per germline. The CDR3 runs to 13 residues. The CDR3 loop is CASSADGILRQFF. The CDR3 region has the DNA TGCGCCAGCAGCGCGGACGGAATACTTAGGCAGTTCTTC.

The V gene is TRBV12-3 or TRBV12-4, the J gene TRBJ1-1; no reliable D call. This CDR3 has 12 amino acids. Trimming removed 2 bases from V and 10 bases from J, with 11 bases in between. The CDR3 DNA reads TGTGCCAGCAGTTTAAGGTTCGCAGTAGCTTTCTTT. Translated, it gives CASSLRFAVAFF.

The sample holds many counts of this clonotype. The rearrangement joins TRBV18 to TRBJ1-6; TRBD1 might be the D (5 bases). Trimming shortened V by 3 bases and J by 5 bases, and 8 bases separated the two germline ends. CDR3 length equals 14 residues. The germline V gene has CDR1 KGHSH and CDR2 LQKENI. CDR3 sequence: CASSPGGDNSPLHF. The CDR3 DNA is TGTGCCAGCTCACCTGGGGGAGATAATTCACCCCTCCACTTT. Filled out from reference TRBV18 and TRBJ1-6, the complete variable domain reads NAGVMQNPRHLVRRRGQEARLRCSPMKGHSHVYWYRQLPEEGLKFMVYLQKENIIDESGMPKERFSAEFPKEGPSILRIQQVVRGDSAAYFCASSPGGDNSPLHFGNGTRLTVT.

The J gene is TRBJ1-4, the V gene TRBV19, with 10 bases matching TRBD1. Germline V gene lookup returns CDR1 LNHDA and CDR2 SQIVND (reference sequence). The CDR3 is 16 amino acids. With V trimmed by 10 bases and J by 0 bases, 8 bases remained unmatched. CDR3: CATRGTGDPTNEKLFF. Here the CDR3 DNA reads TGTGCCACTCGGGGGACAGGGGATCCAACTAATGAAAAACTGTTTTTT.

This clonotype was observed a handful of times. The junction departs from germline at one end; a sequencing error may be responsible. This chain joins TRBV10-3 and TRBJ1-5, with D possibly being TRBD1 (6 bases). This CDR3 comprises 16 residues. CDR1 ENHRY and CDR2 SYGVKD come from the germline V gene. CDR3 nucleotides: TGTGCCATCAGCGAGTTCGGGACAATTAGCAATCAGCCCCAGCATTTT. It specifies CAISEFGTISNQPQHF.

This chain connects TRBV6-2 or TRBV6-3 to TRBJ2-4, with D tentatively TRBD2 (5 bases). Germline CDR1 is MNHEY and CDR2 is SVGEGT. The CDR3 extends over 17 amino acids. V was clipped by 6 bases and J by 7 bases, with 25 bases between them. The CDR3 spells CASSPRPGLRHWNIQYF. The CDR3, as DNA: TGTGCCAGCAGCCCCCGGCCCGGACTCCGGCATTGGAACATTCAGTACTTC.

This clonotype was found a few times. This CDR3 reads CASSLGTGAGELFF. In DNA form, the CDR3 reads TGCGCCAGCAGCCTAGGGACAGGCGCCGGGGAGCTGTTTTTT. The rearrangement joins TRBV5-1 to TRBJ2-2; TRBD1 matches 8 bases. Germline V CDR1 and CDR2: SGHRS, YFSETQ. Trimming cost V 4 bases and J 6 bases; bases outside gene matches: 5. This CDR3 spans 14 amino acids.

This clonotype has ten or more counts. This rearrangement joins TRBV9 to TRBJ2-7; TRBD2 matches at 12 bases. V dropped 4 bases and J dropped 2; count of bases not matched to a gene: 4. The CDR3 spans 15 residues. Germline values: CDR1 SGDLS, CDR2 YYNGEE. In nucleotides, the CDR3 is TGTGCCAGCAGCATTGGACTAGCGGGGACCTACGAGCAGTACTTC. Its protein is CASSIGLAGTYEQYF.

J is TRBJ2-7 and V is TRBV5-1; 9 nucleotides match TRBD1. The V gene's germline CDR1 is SGHRS and CDR2 YFSETQ. The J segment lost 3 bases and the V segment lost 6 bases, leaving 7 bases of the junction unmatched. The CDR3 runs to 14 residues. CDR3: CASTTTGGNYEQYF. In nucleotides, the CDR3 is TGCGCCAGCACTACGACAGGGGGAAACTACGAGCAGTACTTC.